The 32 T cell receptor beta chains below were found in one sample sequenced in a study of T cell responses to AZD1222 COVID-19 vaccine. Produced via immunoSEQ multiplex PCR; TCRdb's table is partial and in-frame only. Of approximately 110,000 clones in the sample, 88% were seen once. This sample comprised peripheral blood, obtained on day 0 of AZD1222 vaccination. These receptors all come from an adult in good health.

This clone was seen a single time. This chain connects TRBV11-2 to TRBJ1-2; D not certain. Germline V lookup: CDR1 SGHAT, CDR2 FQNNGV. CDR3 length: 15 amino acids. With 1 base removed from V and 4 bases from J, the gap between germline ends came to 13 bases. CDR3 amino acids: CASSLVPGPLYGYTF. The CDR3 nucleotides read TGTGCCAGCAGCTTAGTCCCTGGCCCCCTCTATGGCTACACCTTC.

The rearrangement links TRBV28 to TRBJ2-6; no firm D call. The CDR3 totals 13 residues. Looked up from germline, CDR1 is MDHEN and CDR2 is SYDVKM. V was pared by 5 bases and J by 0 bases, with 2 bases between. This chain's CDR3 is CASSDSGANVLTF. The CDR3 nucleotides read TGTGCCAGCAGTGACTCTGGGGCCAACGTCCTGACTTTC.

The chain links TRBV19 to TRBJ2-2; unclear D gene. V gave up 7 bases and J gave up 2 bases, with 8 bases separating them. Germline V CDR1 and CDR2: LNHDA, SQIVND (reference sequence). This CDR3 is built from 13 residues. CDR3 amino acids: CASILGNTGELFF. In nucleotides, the CDR3 is TGTGCCAGTATTTTAGGTAACACCGGGGAGCTGTTTTTT.

This chain joins TRBV19 and TRBJ2-3, with 10 bases identical to TRBD1. This CDR3 is 16 amino acids long. V lost 7 bases to trimming and J lost 5 bases; unmatched junction nucleotides: 12. Germline lookup yields CDR1 LNHDA and CDR2 SQIVND (reference sequence). The CDR3 nucleotides are TGTGCCAGTACCCCAAATACCGGGACAGGGGTAGATACGCAGTATTTT. Amino acid sequence: CASTPNTGTGVDTQYF. Full variable domain (missing parts from reference TRBV19 and TRBJ2-3): DGGITQSPKYLFRKEGQNVTLSCEQNLNHDAMYWYRQDPGQGLRLIYYSQIVNDFQKGDIAEGYSVSREKKESFPLTVTSAQKNPTAFYLCASTPNTGTGVDTQYFGPGTRLTVL.

In its sample, this clone was seen once. The V and J genes are TRBV27 and TRBJ1-2; D gene uncertain. Germline values: CDR1 MNHEY, CDR2 SMNVEV (reference sequence). V was shortened by 5 bases and J by 4 bases, with 11 bases between the two germline ends. This CDR3 is 13 amino acids long. In nucleotides, the CDR3 is TGTGCCAGCAGTCCCAACAAACTCTATGGCTACACCTTC. The encoded protein is CASSPNKLYGYTF.

The V gene is TRBV13, the J gene TRBJ2-3, with 12 bases matching TRBD2. The germline CDR1 and CDR2 sequences are PRHDT and FYEKMQ (reference sequence). Trimming cost V 5 bases and J 4 bases; bases outside gene matches: 7. CDR3 size: 16 residues. Here the CDR3 reads CASSTLAGGPPDTQYF. In DNA form, the CDR3 reads TGTGCCAGCAGCACGCTAGCGGGAGGGCCCCCAGATACGCAGTATTTT.

The rearrangement joins TRBV7-2 to TRBJ1-2; 8 bases are a match to TRBD1. Looked up from germline, CDR1 is SGHTA and CDR2 is FQGNSA. There are 14 residues in the CDR3. After removal of 5 bases from V and 7 bases from J, the junction contained 9 bases not matched to a gene. CDR3 sequence reads: CASSTRQGFGGYTF. The DNA for the CDR3 is TGTGCCAGCAGCACGCGACAGGGGTTTGGTGGCTACACCTTC.

J is TRBJ2-7 and V is TRBV5-8, with D possibly TRBD2 on 5 matching bases. Trimming took 4 bases from V and 6 from J, leaving 17 bases between them. Per the germline V gene, CDR1 is SGHTS and CDR2 is YDEGEE. There are 14 residues in the CDR3. CDR3: CASSLLGQRGEQYF. The CDR3 region has the DNA TGTGCCAGCAGCCTACTAGGCCAGAGAGGCGAGCAGTACTTC.

The rearrangement links TRBV4-3 to TRBJ2-7; D is unclear. V was trimmed by 1 base and J by 3 bases, leaving 4 bases between them. The CDR3 runs to 12 residues. In germline, CDR1 is LGHNA, CDR2 YSLEER. This chain's CDR3 is CASSQVRYEQYF. In nucleotides, the CDR3 is TGCGCCAGCAGCCAAGTGCGCTACGAGCAGTACTTC.

The chain combines TRBV10-2 with TRBJ2-1; 9 bases map to TRBD1. CDR1 is WSHSY, CDR2 SAAADI, per germline. The ends lost 7 bases at V and 5 bases at J; junction bases unmatched: 3. The CDR3 runs to 13 residues. The CDR3: CASKGQGHNEQFF. Here the CDR3 DNA reads TGCGCCAGCAAGGGACAGGGCCACAATGAGCAGTTCTTC.

The chain employs TRBV11-3 and TRBJ2-1; maybe TRBD2 (6 bases). There are 15 residues in the CDR3. Per the germline V gene, CDR1 is SGHNT and CDR2 is YENEEA. Trimming stripped 0 bases from V and 6 bases from J, with 12 bases between. The CDR3 DNA sequence: TGTGCCAGCAGCTTAGACACCGGGACTCTCAATGAGCAGTTCTTC. It yields the protein CASSLDTGTLNEQFF. Variable domain in full (rest from reference TRBV11-3 and TRBJ2-1): EAGVVQSPRYKIIEKKQPVAFWCNPISGHNTLYWYLQNLGQGPELLIRYENEEAVDDSQLPKDRFSAERLKGVDSTLKIQPAELGDSAVYLCASSLDTGTLNEQFFGPGTRLTVL.

This chain joins TRBV7-3 and TRBJ2-1, with 11 positions matching TRBD2. This CDR3 has 18 amino acids. CDR1 SGHTA and CDR2 FQGTGA come from the germline V gene. V was clipped by 0 bases and J by 6 bases; unmatched bases: 10. CDR3 in DNA: TGTGCCAGCAGCTTAACGGGAGTAGGTAGCGGGAGGGCCAATGAGCAGTTCTTC. It yields the protein CASSLTGVGSGRANEQFF.

The chain uses TRBV9 and TRBJ1-4; D not resolved. This CDR3 has 10 residues. Trimming stripped 0 bases from V and 9 bases from J, with 0 bases between. Germline CDR1 and CDR2: SGDLS and YYNGEE. CDR3 in amino acids: CASSVEKLFF. DNA of the CDR3: TGTGCCAGCAGCGTAGAAAAACTGTTTTTT.

V is TRBV7-9 and J is TRBJ1-6, with D unresolved. V gave up 2 bases and J gave up 1 base, with 6 bases separating them. There are 15 residues in the CDR3. Germline V CDR1 and CDR2: SEHNR, FQNEAQ (reference sequence). CDR3 in DNA: TGTGCCAGCAGCTTATCGGGTTCCTATAATTCACCCCTCCACTTT. Residues: CASSLSGSYNSPLHF.

The chain joins TRBV19 to TRBJ1-2, with D uncertain. The CDR3 has 14 amino acids. Trimming shortened V by 1 base and J by 2 bases, and 8 bases separated the two germline ends. The germline V gene encodes CDR1 LNHDA and CDR2 SQIVND (reference sequence). The DNA of the CDR3 is TGTGCCAGTAGTATAGGGGCCAGCAACTATGGCTACACCTTC. Its translation is CASSIGASNYGYTF. Combining the CDR3 with reference TRBV19 and TRBJ1-2 gives the whole variable domain DGGITQSPKYLFRKEGQNVTLSCEQNLNHDAMYWYRQDPGQGLRLIYYSQIVNDFQKGDIAEGYSVSREKKESFPLTVTSAQKNPTAFYLCASSIGASNYGYTFGSGTRLTVV.

The chain uses TRBV7-6 and TRBJ1-1; possible D gene TRBD1, 5 bases. CDR3 length: 16 residues. The germline gives CDR1 SGHVS, CDR2 FNYEAQ. The germline V and J ends were trimmed by 9 bases and 4 bases, with 24 bases remaining between them. The CDR3 reads CASSGPLGAQGTEAFF. CDR3 nucleotide sequence: TGTGCCAGTTCAGGGCCCCTCGGGGCCCAGGGCACTGAAGCTTTCTTT.

CDR3 amino acids: CASSPHSGNTIYF. CDR3 DNA sequence: TGTGCCAGCAGCCCCCACTCTGGAAACACCATATATTTT. V gene TRBV9 combines with J gene TRBJ1-3; D is ambiguous. The CDR3 totals 13 residues. CDR1 and CDR2 (germline): SGDLS, YYNGEE. V lost 4 bases to trimming and J lost 0 bases, with 5 bases between them.

The chain employs TRBV6-7 and TRBJ1-5, with a weak D call TRBD1 (6 bases). TRBV6-7 is an ORF for which the function is uncertain. Trimming shortened V by 2 bases and J by 0 bases, and 20 bases separated the two germline ends. The CDR3 has 19 amino acids. The CDR3 DNA reads as TGTGCCAGCAGTTACAATTGGACAGAGGGTCGATATAGCAATCAGCCCCAGCATTTT. Protein: CASSYNWTEGRYSNQPQHF.

The CDR3 DNA reads as TGCGCCAGCAGCTTGGTCGCAGGGGGCGAAGAGACCCAGTACTTC. Its protein is CASSLVAGGEETQYF. V and J are TRBV5-1 and TRBJ2-5; 8 nucleotides agree with TRBD1. Germline CDR1 reads SGHRS; CDR2 reads YFSETQ. The CDR3 has 15 amino acids. The trim removed 0 bases at V and 3 bases at J, leaving 4 bases unmatched.

The chain carries TRBV28 and TRBJ1-2; 9 bases match TRBD1. The CDR3 extends over 13 amino acids. With V trimmed by 7 bases and J by 8 bases, 8 bases remained unmatched. Per germline, CDR1 MDHEN and CDR2 SYDVKM. Here the CDR3 reads CASTQQGAFGYTF. DNA of the CDR3: TGTGCCAGCACACAACAGGGGGCTTTCGGCTACACCTTC.

This clone was detected only a few times. The genes are TRBV30 and TRBJ1-4, with a tentative D call TRBD1 (5 bases). V was cut by 0 bases and J by 1 base, with 15 bases left in between. This CDR3 is built from 17 residues. CDR1 is GTSNPN, CDR2 SVGIG, per germline (reference sequence). CDR3 in amino acids: CAWSVKDVGGTNEKLFF. DNA of the CDR3: TGTGCCTGGAGTGTAAAAGATGTCGGGGGAACTAATGAAAAACTGTTTTTT.

The chain carries TRBV6-5 and TRBJ1-1; D is unclear. The V end was cut by 0 bases, the J end by 6 bases, with 14 bases between. The CDR3 consists of 15 residues. Germline V CDR1 and CDR2: MNHEY, SVGAGI. CDR3 protein: CASSYSGVEGSEAFF. The CDR3 DNA follows: TGTGCCAGCAGTTACTCGGGAGTTGAAGGGTCTGAAGCTTTCTTT.

The V call is TRBV29-1, the J call TRBJ1-1; 7 bases line up with TRBD1. Trimming at V came to 6 bases and at J to 8 bases, leaving 12 bases not matched to a gene. The germline gives CDR1 SQVTM, CDR2 ANQGSEA. This CDR3 spans 13 amino acids. The CDR3 DNA follows: TGCAGCGTCGAACAGGGGCCGACGGCGGAAGCTTTCTTT. Its protein is CSVEQGPTAEAFF.

This clone was seen a single time. V usage is TRBV2 and J usage is TRBJ2-1, with D perhaps given as TRBD1 or TRBD2 (5 bases each). V was shortened by 7 bases and J by 7 bases, with 17 bases between the two germline ends. This CDR3 region has 14 residues. The germline V gene has CDR1 SNHLY and CDR2 FYNNEI. CDR3 region: CASMGYQRGNEQFF. The CDR3 DNA sequence: TGTGCCAGCATGGGCTACCAGAGGGGTAATGAGCAGTTCTTC. The whole variable domain, filled in from reference TRBV2 and TRBJ2-1, reads EPEVTQTPSHQVTQMGQEVILRCVPISNHLYFYWYRQILGQKVEFLVSFYNNEISEKSEIFDDQFSVERPDGSNFTLKIRSTKLEDSAMYFCASMGYQRGNEQFFGPGTRLTVL.

The gene calls are TRBV7-2 and TRBJ2-1; 8 bases are a match to TRBD2. The V gene end was trimmed by 2 bases and the J gene end by 7 bases; junction bases not matched to a gene: 10. Germline V lookup: CDR1 SGHTA, CDR2 FQGNSA. The CDR3 is 16 residues long. For the CDR3, the DNA is TGTGCCAGCAGCTTAACACCCGGGACTAGAAAGAATGAGCAGTTCTTC. Amino acid sequence: CASSLTPGTRKNEQFF.

The rearrangement uses TRBV10-3 and TRBJ2-7; no reliable D call. The CDR3 runs 13 residues. Trimming pared 9 bases from V and 1 base from J, leaving 13 bases between. The V gene's germline CDR1 is ENHRY and CDR2 SYGVKD. CDR3 residues: CAIGRALSYEQYF. In nucleotides, the CDR3 is TGTGCCATTGGCCGGGCCCTATCCTACGAGCAGTACTTC.

A single count supports this clone. This sequence joins TRBV29-1 and TRBJ2-7; 7 nucleotides agree with TRBD2. The CDR3 extends over 14 amino acids. Trimming took 1 base from V and 2 from J; bases not matched to a gene: 5. Germline V gives CDR1 SQVTM, CDR2 ANQGSEA. The CDR3 protein is CSVEGISGAYEQYF. The CDR3 coding sequence is TGCAGCGTTGAAGGAATCAGCGGGGCCTACGAGCAGTACTTC.

This chain uses TRBV24-1 with TRBJ2-5; 8 bases agree with TRBD2. The length of the CDR3 is 15 residues. The germline V gene has CDR1 KGHDR and CDR2 SFDVKD. V shed 5 bases, J shed 5 bases, and the junction held 9 bases outside the gene matches. CDR3 bases: TGTGCCACCAGTGGGGGAGCGGGAGAGGCGGAGACCCAGTACTTC. Protein sequence: CATSGGAGEAETQYF.

The chain has TRBV28 and TRBJ1-3, with a weak D call TRBD1 (5 bases). The CDR3 runs to 15 residues. Germline assignment: CDR1 MDHEN and CDR2 SYDVKM. Trimming stripped 6 bases from V and 4 bases from J, with 16 bases between. CDR3 residues: CASSTGTALGNTIYF. CDR3 DNA: TGTGCCAGCAGCACCGGGACGGCCTTGGGAAACACCATATATTTT. Full variable domain (missing parts from reference TRBV28 and TRBJ1-3): DVKVTQSSRYLVKRTGEKVFLECVQDMDHENMFWYRQDPGLGLRLIYFSYDVKMKEKGDIPEGYSVSREKKERFSLILESASTNQTSMYLCASSTGTALGNTIYFGEGSWLTVV.

The CDR3 region has the DNA TGTGCCAGCAGCCCGGGGGTCGGGGGAGGTAATGAAAAACTGTTTTTT. This translates into CASSPGVGGGNEKLFF. This chain joins TRBV7-9 and TRBJ1-4, with D perhaps TRBD1 (5 bases). V was pared by 5 bases and J by 4 bases, with 17 bases between. The CDR3 is made up of 16 amino acids. Germline V CDR1 and CDR2: SEHNR, FQNEAQ (reference sequence).

The chain uses TRBV5-4 and TRBJ1-1, with D possibly being TRBD1 (6 bases). CDR1 is SGHNT and CDR2 is YYREEE in the germline V gene (reference sequence). CDR3 size: 15 residues. V lost 1 base to trimming and J lost 0 bases, with 10 bases between them. The CDR3 nucleotides are TGTGCCAGCAGCTTGAGAGGGGGTATGAACACTGAAGCTTTCTTT. Its translation is CASSLRGGMNTEAFF.

The chain's CDR3 is CASSLIGARTDTQYF. The CDR3 bases are TGCGCCAGCAGCTTGATCGGGGCCCGCACAGATACGCAGTATTTT. The chain has TRBV5-1 and TRBJ2-3, with D perhaps assigned TRBD1 or TRBD2 (5 bases each). Germline CDR1 SGHRS, CDR2 YFSETQ. CDR3 length: 15 amino acids. V lost 1 base to trimming and J lost 1 base, with 10 bases between them.